The table lists the clone carrying this T cell receptor beta chain with many counts. The antigen is unknown. The record originates from a study of molecular identifiers for immune sequencing clone quantification. Study findings and constraints: Effector cells had over 99% of their molecules in clones above 20 RNA copies, while naive cells had under 1%.

TCRdb processed the PCR reads anew with MiXCR; each CDR3 protein has one entry. Of fewer than 75,000 distinct CDR3 sequences detected, roughly 17% appear once; the ten largest clones hold roughly 1.5%. The TCR originated in a human donor in good health. Some libraries in this study had Jurkat cell RNA spiked in. The sequencing sample was made of naive CD8+ T cells from blood, with Jurkat cell RNA spiked in. Sample subset: FACS-sorted CD8+CD4-CCR7+CD45RA+ naive T cells.

CDR3 in DNA: TGCAGTGCTAGAGACCCCCCCCCGAGCGGGAGCTACGAGCAGTACTTC. It codes for CSARDPPPSGSYEQYF. The chain has TRBV20-1 and TRBJ2-7; the match to TRBD2 covers 8 bases. Per germline, CDR1 DFQATT and CDR2 SNEGSKA (reference sequence). The J segment lost 3 bases and the V segment lost 0 bases, leaving 10 bases of the junction unmatched. This CDR3 is built from 16 residues.